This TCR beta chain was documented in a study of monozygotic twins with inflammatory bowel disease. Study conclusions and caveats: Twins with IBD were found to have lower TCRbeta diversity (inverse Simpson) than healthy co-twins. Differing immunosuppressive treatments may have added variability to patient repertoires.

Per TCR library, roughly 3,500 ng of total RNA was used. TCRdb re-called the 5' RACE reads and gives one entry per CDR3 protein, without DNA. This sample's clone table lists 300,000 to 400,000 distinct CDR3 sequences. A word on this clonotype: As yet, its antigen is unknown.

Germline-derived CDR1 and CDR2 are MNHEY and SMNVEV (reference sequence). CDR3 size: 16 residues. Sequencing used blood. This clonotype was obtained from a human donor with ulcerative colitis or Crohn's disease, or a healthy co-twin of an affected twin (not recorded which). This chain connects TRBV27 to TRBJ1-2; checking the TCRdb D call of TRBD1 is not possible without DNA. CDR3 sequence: CASKYTDRAPPYGYTF.